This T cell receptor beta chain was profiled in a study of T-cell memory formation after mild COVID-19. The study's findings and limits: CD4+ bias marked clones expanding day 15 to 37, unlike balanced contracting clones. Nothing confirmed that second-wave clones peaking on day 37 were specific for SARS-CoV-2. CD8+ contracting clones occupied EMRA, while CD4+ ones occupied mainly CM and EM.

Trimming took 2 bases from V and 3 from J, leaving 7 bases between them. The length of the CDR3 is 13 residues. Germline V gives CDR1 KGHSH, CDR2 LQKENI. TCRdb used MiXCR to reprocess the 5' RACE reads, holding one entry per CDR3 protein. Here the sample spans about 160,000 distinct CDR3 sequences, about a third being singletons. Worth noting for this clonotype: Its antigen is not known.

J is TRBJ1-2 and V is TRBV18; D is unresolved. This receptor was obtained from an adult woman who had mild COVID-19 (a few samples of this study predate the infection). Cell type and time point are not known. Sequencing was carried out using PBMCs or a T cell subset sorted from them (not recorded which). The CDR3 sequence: CASSPAKDYGYTF. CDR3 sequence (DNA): TGTGCCAGCTCACCAGCCAAGGACTATGGCTACACCTTC.